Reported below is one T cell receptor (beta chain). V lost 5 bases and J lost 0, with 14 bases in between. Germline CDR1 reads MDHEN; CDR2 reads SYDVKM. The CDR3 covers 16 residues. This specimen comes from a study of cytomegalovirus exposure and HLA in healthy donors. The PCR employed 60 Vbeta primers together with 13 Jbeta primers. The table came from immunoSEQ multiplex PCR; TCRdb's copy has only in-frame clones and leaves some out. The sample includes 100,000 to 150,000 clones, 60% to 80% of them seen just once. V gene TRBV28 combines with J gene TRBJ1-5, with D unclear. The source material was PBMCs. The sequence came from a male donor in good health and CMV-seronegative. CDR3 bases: TGTGCCAGCAGTCCGCCATACGACACTAGCAATCAGCCCCAGCATTTT. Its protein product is CASSPPYDTSNQPQHF. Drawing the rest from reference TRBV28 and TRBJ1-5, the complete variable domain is DVKVTQSSRYLVKRTGEKVFLECVQDMDHENMFWYRQDPGLGLRLIYFSYDVKMKEKGDIPEGYSVSREKKERFSLILESASTNQTSMYLCASSPPYDTSNQPQHFGDGTRLSIL.